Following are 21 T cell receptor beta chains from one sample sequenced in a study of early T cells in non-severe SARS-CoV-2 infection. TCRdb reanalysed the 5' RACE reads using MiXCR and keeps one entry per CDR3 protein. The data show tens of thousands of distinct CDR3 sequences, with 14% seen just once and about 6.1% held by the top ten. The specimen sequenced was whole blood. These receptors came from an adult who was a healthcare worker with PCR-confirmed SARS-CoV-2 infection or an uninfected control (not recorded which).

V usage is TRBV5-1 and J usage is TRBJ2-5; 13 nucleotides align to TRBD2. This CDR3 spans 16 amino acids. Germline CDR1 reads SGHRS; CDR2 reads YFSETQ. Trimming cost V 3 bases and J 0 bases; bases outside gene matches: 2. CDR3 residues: CASSSGLAGDQETQYF. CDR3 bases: TGCGCCAGCAGCTCCGGACTAGCGGGGGACCAAGAGACCCAGTACTTC.

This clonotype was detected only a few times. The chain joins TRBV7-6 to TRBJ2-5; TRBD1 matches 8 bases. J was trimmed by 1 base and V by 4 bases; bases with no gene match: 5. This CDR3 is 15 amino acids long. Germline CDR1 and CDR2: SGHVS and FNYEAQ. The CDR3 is CASSSDRGPQETQYF. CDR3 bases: TGTGCCAGCAGCTCTGACAGGGGCCCCCAAGAGACCCAGTACTTC.

The CDR3 sequence is CSVASSGLNEKLFF. CDR3 DNA sequence: TGCAGCGTGGCGTCATCAGGTCTAAATGAAAAACTGTTTTTT. This chain links TRBV29-1 with TRBJ1-4; D not certain. This CDR3 comprises 14 residues. The V gene's germline CDR1 is SQVTM and CDR2 ANQGSEA. Trimming pared 6 bases from V and 5 bases from J, leaving 16 bases between. The variable domain in full, with the rest retrieved from reference TRBV29-1 and TRBJ1-4, is SAVISQKPSRDICQRGTSLTIQCQVDSQVTMMFWYRQQPGQSLTLIATANQGSEATYESGFVIDKFPISRPNLTFSTLTVSNMSPEDSSIYLCSVASSGLNEKLFFGSGTQLSVL.

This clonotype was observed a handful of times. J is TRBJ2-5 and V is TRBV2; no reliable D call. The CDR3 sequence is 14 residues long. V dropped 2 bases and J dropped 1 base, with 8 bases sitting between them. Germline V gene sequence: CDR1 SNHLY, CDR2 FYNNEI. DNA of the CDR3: TGTGCCAGCAGTGAAAAAGCGCTCCAAGAGACCCAGTACTTC. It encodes CASSEKALQETQYF. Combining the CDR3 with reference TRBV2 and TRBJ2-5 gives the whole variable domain EPEVTQTPSHQVTQMGQEVILRCVPISNHLYFYWYRQILGQKVEFLVSFYNNEISEKSEIFDDQFSVERPDGSNFTLKIRSTKLEDSAMYFCASSEKALQETQYFGPGTRLLVL.

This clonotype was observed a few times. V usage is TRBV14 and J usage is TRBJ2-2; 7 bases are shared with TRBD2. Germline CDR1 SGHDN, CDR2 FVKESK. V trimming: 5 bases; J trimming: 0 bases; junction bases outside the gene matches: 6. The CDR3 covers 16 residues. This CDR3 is CASSGSGAPNTGELFF. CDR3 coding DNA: TGTGCCAGCAGCGGGAGCGGGGCCCCGAACACCGGGGAGCTGTTTTTT. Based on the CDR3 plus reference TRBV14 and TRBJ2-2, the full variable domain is EAGVTQFPSHSVIEKGQTVTLRCDPISGHDNLYWYRRVMGKEIKFLLHFVKESKQDESGMPNNRFLAERTGGTYSTLKVQPAELEDSGVYFCASSGSGAPNTGELFFGEGSRLTVL.

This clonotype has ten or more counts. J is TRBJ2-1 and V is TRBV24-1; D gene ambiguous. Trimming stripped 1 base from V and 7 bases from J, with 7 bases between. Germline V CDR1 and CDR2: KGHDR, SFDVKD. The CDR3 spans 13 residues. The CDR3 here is CATSDFSANEQFF. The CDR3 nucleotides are TGTGCCACCAGTGATTTTTCGGCGAATGAGCAGTTCTTC.

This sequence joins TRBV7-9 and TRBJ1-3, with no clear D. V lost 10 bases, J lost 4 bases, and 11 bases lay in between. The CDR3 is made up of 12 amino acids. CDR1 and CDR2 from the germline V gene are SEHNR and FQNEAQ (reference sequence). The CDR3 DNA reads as TGTGCCACCGACTCTTCCGGAAACACCATATATTTT. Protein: CATDSSGNTIYF.

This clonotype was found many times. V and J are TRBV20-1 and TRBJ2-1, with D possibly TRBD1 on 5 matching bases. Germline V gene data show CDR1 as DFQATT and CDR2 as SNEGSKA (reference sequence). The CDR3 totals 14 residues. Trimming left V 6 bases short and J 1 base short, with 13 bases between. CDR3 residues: CSARQTRSYNEQFF. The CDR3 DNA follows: TGCAGTGCACGACAGACCCGTTCCTACAATGAGCAGTTCTTC.

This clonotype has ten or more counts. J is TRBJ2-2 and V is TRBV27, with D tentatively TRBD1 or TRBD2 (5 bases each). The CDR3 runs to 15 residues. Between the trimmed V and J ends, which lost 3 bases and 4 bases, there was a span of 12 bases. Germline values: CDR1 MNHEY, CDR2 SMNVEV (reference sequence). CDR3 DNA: TGTGCCAGCAGTTTGGGACCCCGGGTCACCGGGGAGCTGTTTTTT. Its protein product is CASSLGPRVTGELFF.

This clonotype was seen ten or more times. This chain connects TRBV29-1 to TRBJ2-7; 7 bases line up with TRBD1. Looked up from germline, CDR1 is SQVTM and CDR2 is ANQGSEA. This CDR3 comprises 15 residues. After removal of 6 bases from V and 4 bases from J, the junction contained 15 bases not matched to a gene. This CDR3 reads CSVNPTGANFYEQYF. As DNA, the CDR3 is TGCAGCGTCAACCCCACAGGGGCGAACTTTTACGAGCAGTACTTC.

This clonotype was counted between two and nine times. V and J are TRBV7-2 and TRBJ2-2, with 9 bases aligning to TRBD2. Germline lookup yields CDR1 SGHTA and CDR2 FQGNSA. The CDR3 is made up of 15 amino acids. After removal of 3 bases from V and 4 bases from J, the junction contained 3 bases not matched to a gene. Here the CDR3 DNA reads TGTGCCAGCAGCTTGGCTAGCGGGATCACCGGGGAGCTGTTTTTT. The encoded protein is CASSLASGITGELFF.

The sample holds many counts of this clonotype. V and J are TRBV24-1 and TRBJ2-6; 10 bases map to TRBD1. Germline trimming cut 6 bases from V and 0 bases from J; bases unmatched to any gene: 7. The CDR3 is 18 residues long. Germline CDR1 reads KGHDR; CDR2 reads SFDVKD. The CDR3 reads CATSRTGGSYSGANVLTF. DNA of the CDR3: TGTGCCACCAGTAGGACAGGGGGGAGCTACTCTGGGGCCAACGTCCTGACTTTC.

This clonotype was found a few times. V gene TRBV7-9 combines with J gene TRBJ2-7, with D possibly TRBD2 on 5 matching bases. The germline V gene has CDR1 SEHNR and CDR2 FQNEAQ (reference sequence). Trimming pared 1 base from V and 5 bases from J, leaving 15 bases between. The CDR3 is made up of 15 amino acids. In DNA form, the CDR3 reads TGTGCCAGCAGCTTAGGGAGAGGGCCCACCAACGAGCAGTACTTC. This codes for CASSLGRGPTNEQYF.

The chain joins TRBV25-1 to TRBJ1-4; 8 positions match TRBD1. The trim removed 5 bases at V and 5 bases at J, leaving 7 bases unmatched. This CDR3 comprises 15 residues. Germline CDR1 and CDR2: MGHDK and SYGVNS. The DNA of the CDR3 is TGTGCCAGCAGTACCTGGACAGGGCAAAATGAAAAACTGTTTTTT. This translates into CASSTWTGQNEKLFF.

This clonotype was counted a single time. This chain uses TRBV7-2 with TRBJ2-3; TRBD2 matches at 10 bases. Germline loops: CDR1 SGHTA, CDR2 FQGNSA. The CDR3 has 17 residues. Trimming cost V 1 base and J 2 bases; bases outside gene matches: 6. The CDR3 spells CASSLVRLAGVTDTQYF. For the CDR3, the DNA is TGTGCCAGCAGCTTAGTCCGCCTAGCGGGGGTCACAGATACGCAGTATTTT.

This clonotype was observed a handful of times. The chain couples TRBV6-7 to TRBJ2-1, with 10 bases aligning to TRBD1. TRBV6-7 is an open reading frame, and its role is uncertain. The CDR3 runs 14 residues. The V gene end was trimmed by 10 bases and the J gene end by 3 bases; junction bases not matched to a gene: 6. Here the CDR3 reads CANLDRGSYNEQFF. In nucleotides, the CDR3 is TGTGCCAATTTGGACAGGGGGAGCTACAATGAGCAGTTCTTC.

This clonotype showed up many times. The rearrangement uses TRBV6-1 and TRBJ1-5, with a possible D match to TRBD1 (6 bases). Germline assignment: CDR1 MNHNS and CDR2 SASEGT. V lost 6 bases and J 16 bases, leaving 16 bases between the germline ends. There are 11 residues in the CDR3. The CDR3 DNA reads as TGTGCCAGCAGGAACAGGGAGGTTCTTCATTTT. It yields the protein CASRNREVLHF.

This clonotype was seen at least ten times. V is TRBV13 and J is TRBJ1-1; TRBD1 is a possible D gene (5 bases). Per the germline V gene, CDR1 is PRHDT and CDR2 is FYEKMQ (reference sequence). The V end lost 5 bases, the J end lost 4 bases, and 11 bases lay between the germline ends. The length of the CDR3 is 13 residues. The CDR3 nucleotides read TGTGCCAGCAGCGCTCCCGGGGGCACTGAAGCTTTCTTT. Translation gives CASSAPGGTEAFF.

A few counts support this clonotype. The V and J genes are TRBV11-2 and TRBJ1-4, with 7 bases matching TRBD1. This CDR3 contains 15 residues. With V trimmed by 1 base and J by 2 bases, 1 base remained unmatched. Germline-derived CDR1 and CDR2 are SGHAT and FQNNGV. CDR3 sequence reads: CASSLARGTNEKLFF. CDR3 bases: TGTGCCAGCAGCTTAGCCAGGGGGACTAATGAAAAACTGTTTTTT.

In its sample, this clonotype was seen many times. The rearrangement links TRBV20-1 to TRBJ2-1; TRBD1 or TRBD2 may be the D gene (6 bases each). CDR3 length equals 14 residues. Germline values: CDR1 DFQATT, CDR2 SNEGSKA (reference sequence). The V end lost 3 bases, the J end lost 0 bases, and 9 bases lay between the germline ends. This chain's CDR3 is CSASGGSSYNEQFF. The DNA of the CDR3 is TGCAGTGCTAGCGGGGGCAGCTCCTACAATGAGCAGTTCTTC.

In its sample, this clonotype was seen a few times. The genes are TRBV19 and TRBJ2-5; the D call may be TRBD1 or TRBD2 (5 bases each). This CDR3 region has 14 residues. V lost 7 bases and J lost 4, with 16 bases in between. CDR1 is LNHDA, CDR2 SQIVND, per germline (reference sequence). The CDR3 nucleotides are TGTGCCAGTAAGATCATGGCTGGGGGAGAGACCCAGTACTTC. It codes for CASKIMAGGETQYF.